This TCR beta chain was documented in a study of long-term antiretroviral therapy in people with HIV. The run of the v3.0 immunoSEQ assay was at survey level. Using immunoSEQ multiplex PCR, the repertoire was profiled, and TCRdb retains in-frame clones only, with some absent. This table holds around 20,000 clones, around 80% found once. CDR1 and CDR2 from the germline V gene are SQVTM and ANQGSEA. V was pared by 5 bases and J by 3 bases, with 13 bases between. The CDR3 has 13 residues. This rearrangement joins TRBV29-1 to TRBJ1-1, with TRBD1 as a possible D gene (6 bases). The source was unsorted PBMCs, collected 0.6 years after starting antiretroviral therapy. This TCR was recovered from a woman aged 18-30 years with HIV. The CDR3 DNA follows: TGCAGCGTTAATGGACAGATGGACACTGAAGCTTTCTTT. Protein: CSVNGQMDTEAFF.